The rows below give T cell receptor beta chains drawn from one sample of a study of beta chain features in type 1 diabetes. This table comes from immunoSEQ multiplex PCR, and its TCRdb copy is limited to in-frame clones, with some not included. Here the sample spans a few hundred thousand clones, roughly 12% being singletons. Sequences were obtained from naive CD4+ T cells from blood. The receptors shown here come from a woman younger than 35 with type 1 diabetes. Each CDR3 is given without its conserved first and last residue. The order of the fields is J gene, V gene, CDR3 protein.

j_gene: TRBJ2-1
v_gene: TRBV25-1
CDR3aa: ASSSRWSGRSHNEQF

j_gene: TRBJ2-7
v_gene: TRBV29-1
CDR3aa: SVVSRLSSYEQY

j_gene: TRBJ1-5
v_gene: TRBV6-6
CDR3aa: ATVIGGTAYEPQH

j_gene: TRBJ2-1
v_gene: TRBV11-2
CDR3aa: ASSSLETGKVEQF

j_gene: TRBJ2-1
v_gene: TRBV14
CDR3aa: ASSQDDYRIEVYNEQF

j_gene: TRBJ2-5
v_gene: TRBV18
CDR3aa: ASSPLRQLQETQY

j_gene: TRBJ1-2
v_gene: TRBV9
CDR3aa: ASSVGGQGAGGYT

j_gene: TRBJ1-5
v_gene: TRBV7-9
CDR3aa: ASSHGQNQPQH

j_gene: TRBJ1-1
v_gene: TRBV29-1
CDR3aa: SVHTQGGLMEAF

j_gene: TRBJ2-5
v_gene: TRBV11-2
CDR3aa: ASSHSSSWETQY

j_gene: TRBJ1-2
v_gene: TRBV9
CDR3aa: ASSVGVDSNYGYT

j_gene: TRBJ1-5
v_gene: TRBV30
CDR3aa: AWMREGQPQH

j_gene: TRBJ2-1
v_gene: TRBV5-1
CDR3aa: ASSLTDTEQF

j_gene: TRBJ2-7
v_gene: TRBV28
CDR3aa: AGGTGREQY

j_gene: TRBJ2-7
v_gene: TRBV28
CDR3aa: ASSDRVYEQY

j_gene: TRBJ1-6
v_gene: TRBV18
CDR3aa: ASSPLPVDNSPLH

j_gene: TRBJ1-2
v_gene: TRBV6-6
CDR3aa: ASSPGSHGYT

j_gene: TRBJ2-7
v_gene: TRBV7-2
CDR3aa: ASSSQDRATYEQY

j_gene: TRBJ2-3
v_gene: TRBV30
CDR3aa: AGWTSGRALDTQY

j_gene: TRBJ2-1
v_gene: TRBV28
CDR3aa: ASSPGQGWVEQF

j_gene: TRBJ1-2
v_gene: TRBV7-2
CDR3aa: ASSPARPGYYGYT

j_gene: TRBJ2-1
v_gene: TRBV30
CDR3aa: AWSVGQHNEQF

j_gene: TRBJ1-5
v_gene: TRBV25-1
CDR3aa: ASRQGEAQPQH

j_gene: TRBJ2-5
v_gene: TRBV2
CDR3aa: ASSPQTSGRETQY

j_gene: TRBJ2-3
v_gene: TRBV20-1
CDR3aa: SATLGDTQY

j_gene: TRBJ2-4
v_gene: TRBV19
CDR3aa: ASSSGTGGASDIQY

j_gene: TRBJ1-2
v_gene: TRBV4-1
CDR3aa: ASRGGYGYT

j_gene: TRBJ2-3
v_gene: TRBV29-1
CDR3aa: SVGWGSSTDTQY

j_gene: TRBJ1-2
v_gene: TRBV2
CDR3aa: ASRLQGLVGYT

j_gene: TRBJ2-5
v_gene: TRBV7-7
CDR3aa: ASSLRLAETQY

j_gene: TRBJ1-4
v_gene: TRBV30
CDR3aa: AWGQLNEKLF